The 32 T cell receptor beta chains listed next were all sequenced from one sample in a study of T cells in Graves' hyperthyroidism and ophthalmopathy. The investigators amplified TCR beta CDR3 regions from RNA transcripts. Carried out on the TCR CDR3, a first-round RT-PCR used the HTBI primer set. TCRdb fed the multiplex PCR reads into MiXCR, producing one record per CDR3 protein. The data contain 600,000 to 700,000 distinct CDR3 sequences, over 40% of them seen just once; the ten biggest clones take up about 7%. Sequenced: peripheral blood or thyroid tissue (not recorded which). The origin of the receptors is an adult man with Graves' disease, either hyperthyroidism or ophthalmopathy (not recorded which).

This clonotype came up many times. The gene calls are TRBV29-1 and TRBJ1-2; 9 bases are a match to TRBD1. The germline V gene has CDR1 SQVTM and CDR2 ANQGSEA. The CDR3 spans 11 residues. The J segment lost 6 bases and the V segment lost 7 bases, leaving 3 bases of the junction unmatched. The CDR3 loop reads CSARTGDGYTF. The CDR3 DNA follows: TGCAGCGCGAGGACAGGGGATGGCTACACCTTC.

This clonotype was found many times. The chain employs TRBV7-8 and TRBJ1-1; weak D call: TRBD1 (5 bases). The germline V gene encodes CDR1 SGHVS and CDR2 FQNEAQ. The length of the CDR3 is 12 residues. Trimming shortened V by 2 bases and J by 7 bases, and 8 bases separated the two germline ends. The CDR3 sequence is CASSLRGGEAFF. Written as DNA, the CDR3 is TGTGCCAGCAGCTTAAGGGGCGGTGAAGCTTTCTTT.

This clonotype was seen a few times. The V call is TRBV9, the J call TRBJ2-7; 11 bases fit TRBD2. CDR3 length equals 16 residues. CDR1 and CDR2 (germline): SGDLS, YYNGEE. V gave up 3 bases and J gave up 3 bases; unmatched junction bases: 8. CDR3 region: CASSGTGTSGDYEQYF. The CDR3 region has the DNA TGTGCCAGCAGCGGAACCGGGACTAGCGGAGACTACGAGCAGTACTTC.

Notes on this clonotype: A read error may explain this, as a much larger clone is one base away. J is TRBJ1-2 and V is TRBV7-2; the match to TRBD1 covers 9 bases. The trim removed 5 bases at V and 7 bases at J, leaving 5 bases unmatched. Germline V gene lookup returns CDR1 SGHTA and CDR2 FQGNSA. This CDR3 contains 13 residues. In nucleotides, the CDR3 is TGTGCCAGCAGCACCCGACAGGGGGGTGGCTACACCTTC. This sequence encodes CASSTRQGGGYTF.

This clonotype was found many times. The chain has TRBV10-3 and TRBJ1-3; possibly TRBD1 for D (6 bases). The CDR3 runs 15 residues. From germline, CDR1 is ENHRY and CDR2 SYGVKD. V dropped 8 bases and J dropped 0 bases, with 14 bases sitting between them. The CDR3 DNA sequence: TGTGCCATCTCCCCGGGGGCGTACTCTGGAAACACCATATATTTT. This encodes CAISPGAYSGNTIYF.

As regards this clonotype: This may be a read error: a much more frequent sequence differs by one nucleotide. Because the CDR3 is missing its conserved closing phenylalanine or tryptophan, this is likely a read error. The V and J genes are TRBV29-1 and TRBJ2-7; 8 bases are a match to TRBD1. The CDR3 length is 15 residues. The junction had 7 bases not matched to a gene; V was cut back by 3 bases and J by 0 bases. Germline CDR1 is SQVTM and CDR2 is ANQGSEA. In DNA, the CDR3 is TGCAGCGTTGATGCAGGACAGGGCCCCTCCTACGAGCAGTACCTC. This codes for CSVDAGQGPSYEQYL.

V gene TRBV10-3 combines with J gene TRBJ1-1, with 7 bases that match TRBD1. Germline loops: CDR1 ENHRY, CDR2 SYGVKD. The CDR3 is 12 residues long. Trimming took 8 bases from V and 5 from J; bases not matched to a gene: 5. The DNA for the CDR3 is TGTGCCATCGGGACAGCTTCGACTGAAGCTTTCTTT. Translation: CAIGTASTEAFF.

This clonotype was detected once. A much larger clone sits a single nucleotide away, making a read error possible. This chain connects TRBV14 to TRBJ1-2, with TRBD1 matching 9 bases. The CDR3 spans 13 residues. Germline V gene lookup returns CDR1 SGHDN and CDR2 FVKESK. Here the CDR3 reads CTSSRDRVDGYTF. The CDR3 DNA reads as TGTACCAGCAGCCGGGACAGGGTAGATGGCTACACCTTC.

In DNA, the CDR3 is TGTGCCAGCTCCCGACAGGGAGGTGGAAACACCATATATTTT. Encoded protein: CASSRQGGGNTIYF. V gene TRBV9 combines with J gene TRBJ1-3, with 7 nucleotides matching TRBD1. This CDR3 region has 14 residues. Germline V gives CDR1 SGDLS, CDR2 YYNGEE. J gave up 3 bases and V 7 bases, and 7 bases lay outside the gene matches.

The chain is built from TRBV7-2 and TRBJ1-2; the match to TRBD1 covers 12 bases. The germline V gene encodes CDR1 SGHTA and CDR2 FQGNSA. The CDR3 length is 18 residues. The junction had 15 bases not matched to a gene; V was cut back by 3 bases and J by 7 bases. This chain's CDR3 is CASSFGLIFGDRGLGYTF. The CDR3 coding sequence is TGTGCCAGCAGCTTTGGTCTCATTTTTGGGGACAGGGGGCTTGGCTACACCTTC.

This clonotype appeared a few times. The CDR3 DNA is TGTGCCAGCAGGTTGGACAGCAAAAACACTGAAGCTTTCTTT. Its translation is CASRLDSKNTEAFF. V is TRBV6-5 and J is TRBJ1-1; TRBD1 might be the D (6 bases). The germline V gene encodes CDR1 MNHEY and CDR2 SVGAGI. The CDR3 totals 14 residues. Trimming cost V 6 bases and J 2 bases, with 13 bases left between them.

CDR3: CASSSSGFSYEQYF. CDR3 nucleotides: TGTGCCAGCAGTTCGAGCGGGTTCTCCTACGAGCAGTACTTC. The chain couples TRBV2 to TRBJ2-7, with D perhaps TRBD2 (6 bases). The germline gives CDR1 SNHLY, CDR2 FYNNEI. This CDR3 comprises 14 residues. Deletions cut 5 bases from V and 0 bases from J, with 11 bases between.

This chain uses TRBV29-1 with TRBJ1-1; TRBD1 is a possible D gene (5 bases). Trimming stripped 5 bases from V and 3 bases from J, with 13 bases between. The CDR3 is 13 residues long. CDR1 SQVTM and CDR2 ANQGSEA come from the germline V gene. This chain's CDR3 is CSVREGSYTEAFF. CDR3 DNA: TGCAGCGTTAGGGAGGGGTCTTACACTGAAGCTTTCTTT.

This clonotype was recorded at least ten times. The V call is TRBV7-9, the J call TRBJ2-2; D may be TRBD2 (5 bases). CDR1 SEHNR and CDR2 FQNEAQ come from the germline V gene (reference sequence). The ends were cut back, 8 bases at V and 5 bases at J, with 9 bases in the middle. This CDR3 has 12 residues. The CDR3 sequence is CASGRRTGELFF. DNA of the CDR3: TGTGCCAGCGGGAGACGGACCGGGGAGCTGTTTTTT.

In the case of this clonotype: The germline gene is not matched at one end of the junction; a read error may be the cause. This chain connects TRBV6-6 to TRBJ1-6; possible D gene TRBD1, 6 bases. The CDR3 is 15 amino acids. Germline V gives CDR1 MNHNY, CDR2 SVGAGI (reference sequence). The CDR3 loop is CASSELGGENSPLHF. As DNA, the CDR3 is TGCGCCAGCAGTGAGTTAGGGGGAGAAAATTCACCCCTCCACTTT.

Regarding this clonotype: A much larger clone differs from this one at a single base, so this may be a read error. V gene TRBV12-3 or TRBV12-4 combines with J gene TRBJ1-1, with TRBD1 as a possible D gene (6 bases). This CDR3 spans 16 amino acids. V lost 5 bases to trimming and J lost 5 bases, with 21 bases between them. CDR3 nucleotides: TGTGCCAGCAGTCTGAACCTGGGGGGGCAGGATACTGAAGCTTTCTTT. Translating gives CASSLNLGGQDTEAFF.

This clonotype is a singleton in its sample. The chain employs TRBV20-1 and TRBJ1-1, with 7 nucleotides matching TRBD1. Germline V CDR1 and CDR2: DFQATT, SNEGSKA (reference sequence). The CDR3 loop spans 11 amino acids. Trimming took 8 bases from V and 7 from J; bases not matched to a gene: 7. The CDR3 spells CSRYRDSEAFF. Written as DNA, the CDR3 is TGCAGTCGCTACCGGGACAGTGAAGCTTTCTTT.

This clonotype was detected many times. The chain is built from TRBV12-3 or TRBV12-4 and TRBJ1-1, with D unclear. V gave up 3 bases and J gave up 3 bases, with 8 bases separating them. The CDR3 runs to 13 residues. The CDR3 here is CASSLGWDTEAFF. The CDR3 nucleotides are TGTGCCAGCAGTTTGGGGTGGGACACTGAAGCTTTCTTT.

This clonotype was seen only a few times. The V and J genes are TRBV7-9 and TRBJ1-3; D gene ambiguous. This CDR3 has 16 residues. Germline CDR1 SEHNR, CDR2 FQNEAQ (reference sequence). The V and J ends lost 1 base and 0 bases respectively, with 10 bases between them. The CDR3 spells CASSLVGRPSGNTIYF. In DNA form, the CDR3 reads TGTGCCAGCAGCTTAGTTGGCAGGCCCTCTGGAAACACCATATATTTT.

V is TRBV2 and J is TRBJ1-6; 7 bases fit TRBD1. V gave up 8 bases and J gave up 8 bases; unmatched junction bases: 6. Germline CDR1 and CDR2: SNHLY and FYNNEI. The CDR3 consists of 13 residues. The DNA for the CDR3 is TGTGCCAGCGTGGGACAGAGTGATTCACCCCTCCACTTT. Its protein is CASVGQSDSPLHF.

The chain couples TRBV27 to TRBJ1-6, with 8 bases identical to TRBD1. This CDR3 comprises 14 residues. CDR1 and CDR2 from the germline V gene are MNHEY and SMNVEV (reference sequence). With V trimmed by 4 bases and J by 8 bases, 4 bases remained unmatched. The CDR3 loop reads CASSSDRVYSPLHF. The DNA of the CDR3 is TGTGCCAGCAGTTCGGACAGGGTTTATTCACCCCTCCACTTT.

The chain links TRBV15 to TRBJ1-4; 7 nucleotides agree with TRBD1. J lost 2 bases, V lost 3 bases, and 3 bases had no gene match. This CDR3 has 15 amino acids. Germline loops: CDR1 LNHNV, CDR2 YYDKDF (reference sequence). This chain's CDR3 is CATSRTGRTNEKLFF. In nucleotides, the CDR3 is TGTGCCACCAGCAGGACAGGGCGGACTAATGAAAAACTGTTTTTT.

CDR3 nucleotide sequence: TGTGCCAGCAATCCGGGACTAGCGGGGCCAGGCTCCTACGAGCAGTACTTC. This gives the protein CASNPGLAGPGSYEQYF. The gene calls are TRBV2 and TRBJ2-7; 13 nucleotides agree with TRBD2. Germline V gene sequence: CDR1 SNHLY, CDR2 FYNNEI. The CDR3 runs to 17 residues. V dropped 7 bases and J dropped 0; count of bases not matched to a gene: 9.

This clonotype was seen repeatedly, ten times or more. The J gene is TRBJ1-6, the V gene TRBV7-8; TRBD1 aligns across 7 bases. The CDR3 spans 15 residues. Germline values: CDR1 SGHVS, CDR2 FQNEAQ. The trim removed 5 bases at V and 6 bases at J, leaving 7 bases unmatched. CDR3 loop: CASSARAGGNSPLHF. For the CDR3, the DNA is TGTGCCAGCAGCGCGAGGGCAGGGGGTAATTCACCCCTCCACTTT.

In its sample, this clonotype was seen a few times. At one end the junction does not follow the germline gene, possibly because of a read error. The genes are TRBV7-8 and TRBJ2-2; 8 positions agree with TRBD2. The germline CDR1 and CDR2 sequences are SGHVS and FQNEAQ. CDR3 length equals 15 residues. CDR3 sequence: CASSQAGANTGELFF. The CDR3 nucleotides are TGCGCCAGCAGCCAAGCGGGGGCGAACACCGGGGAGCTGTTTTTT.

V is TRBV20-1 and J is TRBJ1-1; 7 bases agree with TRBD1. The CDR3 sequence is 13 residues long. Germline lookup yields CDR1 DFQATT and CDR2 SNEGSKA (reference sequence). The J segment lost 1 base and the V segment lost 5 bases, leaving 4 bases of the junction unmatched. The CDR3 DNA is TGCAGTGCTTTGGGGGACAGGAACACTGAAGCTTTCTTT. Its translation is CSALGDRNTEAFF.

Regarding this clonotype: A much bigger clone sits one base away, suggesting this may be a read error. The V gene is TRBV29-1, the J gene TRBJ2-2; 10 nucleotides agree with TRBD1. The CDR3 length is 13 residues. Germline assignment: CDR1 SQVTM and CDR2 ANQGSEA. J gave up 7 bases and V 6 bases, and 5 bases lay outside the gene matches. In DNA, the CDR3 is TGCAGCGTGCGGGACAGGGGTCGCGGGGAGCTGTTTTTT. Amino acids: CSVRDRGRGELFF.

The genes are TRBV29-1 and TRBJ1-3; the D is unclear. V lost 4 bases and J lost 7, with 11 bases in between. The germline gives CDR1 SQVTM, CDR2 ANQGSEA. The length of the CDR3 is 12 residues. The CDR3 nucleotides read TGCAGCGTTGGATCGTCAGTGAACACCATATATTTT. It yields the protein CSVGSSVNTIYF.

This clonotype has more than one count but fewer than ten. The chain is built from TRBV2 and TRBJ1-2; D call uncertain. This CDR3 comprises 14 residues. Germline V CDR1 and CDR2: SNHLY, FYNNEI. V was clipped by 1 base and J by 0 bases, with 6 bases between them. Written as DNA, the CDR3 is TGTGCCAGCAGTGAAGAGAAGACTAACTATGGCTACACCTTC. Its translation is CASSEEKTNYGYTF.

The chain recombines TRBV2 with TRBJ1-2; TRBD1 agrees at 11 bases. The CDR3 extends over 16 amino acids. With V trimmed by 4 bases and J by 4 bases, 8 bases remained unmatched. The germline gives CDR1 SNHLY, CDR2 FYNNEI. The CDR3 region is CASSADRGLRSYGYTF. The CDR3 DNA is TGTGCCAGCAGTGCGGACAGGGGGCTACGAAGCTATGGCTACACCTTC.

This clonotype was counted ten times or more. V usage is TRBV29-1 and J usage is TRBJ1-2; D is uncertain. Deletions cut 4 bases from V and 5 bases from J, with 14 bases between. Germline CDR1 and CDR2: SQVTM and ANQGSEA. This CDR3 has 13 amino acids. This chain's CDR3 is CSVGSTKLYGYTF. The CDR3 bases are TGCAGCGTTGGTAGTACAAAACTATATGGCTACACCTTC. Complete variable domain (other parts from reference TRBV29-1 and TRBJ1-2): SAVISQKPSRDICQRGTSLTIQCQVDSQVTMMFWYRQQPGQSLTLIATANQGSEATYESGFVIDKFPISRPNLTFSTLTVSNMSPEDSSIYLCSVGSTKLYGYTFGSGTRLTVV.

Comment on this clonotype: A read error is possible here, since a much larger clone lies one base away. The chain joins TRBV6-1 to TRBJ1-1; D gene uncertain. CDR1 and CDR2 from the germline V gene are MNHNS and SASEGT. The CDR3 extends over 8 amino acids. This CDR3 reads CAISEAFF. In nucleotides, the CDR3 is TGTGCCATCAGTGAAGCTTTCTTT.